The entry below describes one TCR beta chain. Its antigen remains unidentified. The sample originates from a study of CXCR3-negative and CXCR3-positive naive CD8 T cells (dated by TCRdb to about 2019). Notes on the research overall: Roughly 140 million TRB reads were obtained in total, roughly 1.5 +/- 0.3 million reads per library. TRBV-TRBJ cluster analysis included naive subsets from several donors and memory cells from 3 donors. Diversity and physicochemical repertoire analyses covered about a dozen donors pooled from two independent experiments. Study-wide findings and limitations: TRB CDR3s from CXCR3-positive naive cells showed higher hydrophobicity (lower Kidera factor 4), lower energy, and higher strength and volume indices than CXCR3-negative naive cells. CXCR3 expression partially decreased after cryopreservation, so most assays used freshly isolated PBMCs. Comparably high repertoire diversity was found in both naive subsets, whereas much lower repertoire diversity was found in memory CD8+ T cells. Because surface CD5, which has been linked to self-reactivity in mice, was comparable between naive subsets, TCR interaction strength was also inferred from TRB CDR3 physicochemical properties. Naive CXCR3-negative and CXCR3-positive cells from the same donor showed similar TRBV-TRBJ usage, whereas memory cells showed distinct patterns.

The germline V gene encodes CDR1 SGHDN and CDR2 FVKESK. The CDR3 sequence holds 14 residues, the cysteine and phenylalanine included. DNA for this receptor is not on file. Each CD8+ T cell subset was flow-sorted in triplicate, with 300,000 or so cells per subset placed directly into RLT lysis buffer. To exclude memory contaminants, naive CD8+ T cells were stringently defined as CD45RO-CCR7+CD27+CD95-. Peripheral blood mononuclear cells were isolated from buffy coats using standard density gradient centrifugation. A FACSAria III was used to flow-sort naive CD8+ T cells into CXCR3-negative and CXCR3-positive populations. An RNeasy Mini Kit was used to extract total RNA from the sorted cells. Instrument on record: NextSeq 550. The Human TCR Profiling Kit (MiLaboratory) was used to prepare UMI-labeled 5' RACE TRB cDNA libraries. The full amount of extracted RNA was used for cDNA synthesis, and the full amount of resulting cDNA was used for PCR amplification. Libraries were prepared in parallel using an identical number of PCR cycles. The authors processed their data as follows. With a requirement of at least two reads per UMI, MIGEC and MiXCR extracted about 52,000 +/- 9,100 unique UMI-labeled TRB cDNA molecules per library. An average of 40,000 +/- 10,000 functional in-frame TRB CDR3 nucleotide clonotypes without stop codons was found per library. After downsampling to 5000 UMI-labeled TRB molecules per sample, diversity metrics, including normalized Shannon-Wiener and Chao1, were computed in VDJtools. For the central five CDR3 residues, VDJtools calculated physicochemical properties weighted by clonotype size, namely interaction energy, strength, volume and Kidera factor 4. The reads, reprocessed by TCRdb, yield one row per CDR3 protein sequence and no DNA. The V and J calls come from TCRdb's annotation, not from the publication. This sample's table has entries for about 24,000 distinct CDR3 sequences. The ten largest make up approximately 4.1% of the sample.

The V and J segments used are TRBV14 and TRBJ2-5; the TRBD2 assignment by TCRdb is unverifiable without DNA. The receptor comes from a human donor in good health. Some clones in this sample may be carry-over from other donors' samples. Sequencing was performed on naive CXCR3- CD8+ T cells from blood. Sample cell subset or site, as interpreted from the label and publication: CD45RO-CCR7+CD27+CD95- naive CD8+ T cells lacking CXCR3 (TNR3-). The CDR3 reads CASSQAGTTGTQYF. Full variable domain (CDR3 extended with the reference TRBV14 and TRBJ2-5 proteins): EAGVTQFPSHSVIEKGQTVTLRCDPISGHDNLYWYRRVMGKEIKFLLHFVKESKQDESGMPNNRFLAERTGGTYSTLKVQPAELEDSGVYFCASSQAGTTGTQYFGPGTRLLVL.